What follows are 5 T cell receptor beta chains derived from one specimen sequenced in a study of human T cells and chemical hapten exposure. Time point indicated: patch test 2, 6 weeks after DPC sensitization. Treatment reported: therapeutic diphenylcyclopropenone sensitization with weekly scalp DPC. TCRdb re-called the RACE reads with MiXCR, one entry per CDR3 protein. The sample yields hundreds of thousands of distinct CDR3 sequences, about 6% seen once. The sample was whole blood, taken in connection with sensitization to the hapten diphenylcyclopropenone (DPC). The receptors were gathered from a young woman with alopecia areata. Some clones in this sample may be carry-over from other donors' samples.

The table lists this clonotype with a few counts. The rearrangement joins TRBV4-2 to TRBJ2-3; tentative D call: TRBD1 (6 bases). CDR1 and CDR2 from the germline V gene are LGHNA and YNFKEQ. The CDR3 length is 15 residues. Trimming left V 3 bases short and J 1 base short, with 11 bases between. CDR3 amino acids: CASSQGAVGTDTQYF. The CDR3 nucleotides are TGTGCCAGCAGCCAGGGGGCCGTCGGCACAGATACGCAGTATTTT.

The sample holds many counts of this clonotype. Written as DNA, the CDR3 is TGTGCCAGCAGCTTAAGAGGGGGAAATAGCAATCAGCCCCAGCATTTT. Protein sequence: CASSLRGGNSNQPQHF. The chain combines TRBV7-2 with TRBJ1-5, with D possibly matching TRBD1 (6 bases). Looked up from germline, CDR1 is SGHTA and CDR2 is FQGNSA. V lost 2 bases to trimming and J lost 0 bases, with 11 bases between them. This CDR3 comprises 16 residues.

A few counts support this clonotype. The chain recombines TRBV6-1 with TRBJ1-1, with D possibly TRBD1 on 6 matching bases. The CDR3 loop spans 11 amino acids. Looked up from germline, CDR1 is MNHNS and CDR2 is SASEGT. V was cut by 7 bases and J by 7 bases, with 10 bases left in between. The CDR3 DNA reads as TGTGCCAGCAAAAGGACAGTTGAAGCTTTCTTT. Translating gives CASKRTVEAFF.

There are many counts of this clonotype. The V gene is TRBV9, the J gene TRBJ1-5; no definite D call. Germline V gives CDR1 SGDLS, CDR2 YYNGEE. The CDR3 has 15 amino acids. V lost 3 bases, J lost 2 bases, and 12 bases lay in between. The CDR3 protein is CASSEGPEGNQPQHF. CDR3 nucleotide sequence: TGTGCCAGCAGCGAAGGACCTGAAGGCAATCAGCCCCAGCATTTT.

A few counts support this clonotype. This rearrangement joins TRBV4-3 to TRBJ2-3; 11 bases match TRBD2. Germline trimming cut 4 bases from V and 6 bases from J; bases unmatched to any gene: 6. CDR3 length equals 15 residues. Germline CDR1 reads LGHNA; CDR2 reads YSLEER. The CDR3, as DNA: TGCGCCAGCAGCCGGTTAGCGGGGGGGCGTGATACGCAGTATTTT. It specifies CASSRLAGGRDTQYF.